A selection of T cell receptor beta chains follows, all from one sample in a study of blood T cell repertoires in COVID-19. Assay used: immunoSEQ multiplex PCR; TCRdb lists only in-frame clones, some missing. Of under 250,000 clones in the sample, around 81% were seen once. The sequenced sample consisted of peripheral blood. These receptors were obtained from a man in his fifties with active or convalescent COVID-19. Both conserved end residues are part of each CDR3. Fields, in order: D gene, clone size, V gene, J gene, CDR3 protein, CDR3 DNA. D genes are given only for firm matches. Rows give clone size only sometimes, using once, few, many, or a class for an expanded clone.

-	once	TRBV9	TRBJ1-5	CASSVAGYDQPQHF	TGTGCCAGCAGCGTAGCGGGGTATGATCAGCCCCAGCATTTT
-	-	TRBV7-8	TRBJ2-3	CASTPQDTQYF	TGTGCCAGCACTCCTCAGGATACGCAGTATTTT
-	-	TRBV3-1/TRBV3-2	TRBJ2-7	CASSQGRGQMNEQYF	TGTGCCAGCAGCCAAGGGAGGGGGCAGATGAACGAGCAGTACTTC
TRBD1	-	TRBV12-5	TRBJ2-7	CASGLPPGTGSSYEQYF	TGTGCTAGTGGTTTGCCCCCCGGGACAGGGAGCTCCTACGAGCAGTACTTC
-	-	TRBV9	TRBJ2-7	CASSETGTGAYEQYF	TGTGCCAGCAGCGAGACCGGGACGGGGGCCTACGAGCAGTACTTC
TRBD1	-	TRBV2	TRBJ1-6	CASSAIQGRNSPLHF	TGTGCCAGCAGTGCCATACAGGGGCGGAATTCACCCCTCCACTTT
-	-	TRBV5-1	TRBJ2-3	CASSSRRTGGTDTQYF	TGCGCCAGCAGCTCCCGGCGGACCGGGGGCACAGATACGCAGTATTTT
TRBD1	-	TRBV5-6	TRBJ1-2	CASSHDRGHGYTF	TGTGCCAGCAGCCACGACAGGGGACATGGCTACACCTTC
-	few	TRBV4-3	TRBJ1-1	CASSQEGEGWDTEAFF	TGCGCCAGCAGCCAAGAGGGAGAGGGATGGGACACTGAAGCTTTCTTT
TRBD2	-	TRBV5-1	TRBJ2-1	CASSFLGGDSYNEQFF	TGCGCCAGCAGCTTCCTCGGGGGGGACTCCTACAATGAGCAGTTCTTC
-	few	TRBV2	TRBJ1-2	CASSESRTAGYGYTF	TGTGCCAGCAGTGAATCCCGGACAGCCGGCTATGGCTACACCTTC
TRBD1	-	TRBV28	TRBJ1-1	CASSLDRARGLETEAFF	TGTGCCAGCAGTTTGGACAGGGCCAGGGGGTTGGAAACTGAAGCTTTCTTT
TRBD2	once	TRBV7-3	TRBJ2-3	CASSVLAGGSADTQYF	TGTGCCAGCAGCGTGCTAGCGGGGGGGAGTGCAGATACGCAGTATTTT
TRBD2	-	TRBV7-2	TRBJ2-7	CASSLGGLAGVFEQYF	TGTGCCAGCAGCTTAGGGGGACTAGCGGGGGTGTTCGAGCAGTACTTC
TRBD1	-	TRBV29-1	TRBJ1-2	CSVGATGDAAYGYTF	TGCAGCGTTGGGGCGACAGGGGATGCGGCGTATGGCTACACCTTC
-	-	TRBV30	TRBJ2-7	CATVLKGERSYEQYF	TGTGCCACAGTACTTAAGGGGGAGAGGTCCTACGAGCAGTACTTC
TRBD1	-	TRBV20-1	TRBJ1-1	CSASAQGARRGAFF	TGCAGTGCTAGTGCACAGGGGGCTAGAAGGGGGGCTTTCTTT
TRBD2	once	TRBV7-6	TRBJ2-1	CASGWEGYSEQFF	TGTGCCAGCGGTTGGGAGGGATACTCTGAGCAGTTCTTC
TRBD1	-	TRBV19	TRBJ1-5	CASQDRVGQPQHF	TGTGCCAGCCAAGACAGGGTTGGTCAGCCCCAGCATTTT
-	-	TRBV18	TRBJ2-5	CASSPPVAQETQYF	TGTGCCAGCTCACCACCAGTAGCACAAGAGACCCAGTACTTC
TRBD2	-	TRBV2	TRBJ2-3	CASSGTSGASTDTQYF	TGTGCCAGCAGTGGCACTAGCGGGGCTAGCACAGATACGCAGTATTTT
-	-	TRBV7-3	TRBJ1-1	CASSSLLRLNTEAFF	TGTGCCAGCAGCTCCCTTCTCAGATTGAACACTGAAGCTTTCTTT
-	-	TRBV7-2	TRBJ2-2	CASRLGPVDTGELFF	TGTGCCAGCAGATTAGGGCCAGTCGACACCGGGGAGCTGTTTTTT
-	-	TRBV7-9	TRBJ2-5	CASSTLASQLETQYF	TGTGCCAGCAGCACACTAGCCAGTCAGTTGGAGACCCAGTACTTC
-	-	TRBV3-1/TRBV3-2	TRBJ1-2	CASSPVPRLSGYTF	TGTGCCAGCAGCCCAGTACCGAGACTGAGTGGCTACACCTTC
-	-	TRBV7-2	TRBJ2-3	CASSPTSAQYF	TGTGCCAGCAGCCCTACCTCGGCGCAGTATTTT
TRBD1	-	TRBV20-1	TRBJ1-2	CSASSLGTGYGYTF	TGCAGTGCTAGTAGTTTGGGGACAGGCTATGGCTACACCTTC
-	-	TRBV2	TRBJ1-1	CASRLTANTEAFF	TGTGCCAGCAGATTGACAGCTAACACTGAAGCTTTCTTT
-	-	TRBV6-5	TRBJ2-5	CASRRDFGETQYF	TGTGCCAGCAGACGGGACTTCGGCGAGACCCAGTACTTC
-	-	TRBV27	TRBJ1-4	CASRPGTPSEKLFF	TGTGCCAGCAGACCGGGGACACCGAGTGAAAAACTGTTTTTT
-	-	TRBV4-3	TRBJ2-2	CASSQDWLKTTGNAGELFF	TGCGCCAGCAGCCAAGACTGGCTGAAGACGACAGGTAACGCCGGGGAGCTGTTTTTT
TRBD2	-	TRBV5-8	TRBJ2-1	CASSAGSAGALNEQFF	TGTGCCAGCAGCGCGGGGTCAGCGGGGGCGCTCAATGAGCAGTTCTTC
-	-	TRBV5-8	TRBJ1-1	CASSLEGAGDTEAFF	TGTGCCAGCAGCTTGGAAGGGGCTGGAGACACTGAAGCTTTCTTT
TRBD1	once	TRBV19	TRBJ2-3	CASSTLPPGQTRTDTQYF	TGTGCCAGTAGTACCCTTCCGCCGGGACAGACTCGCACAGATACGCAGTATTTT
TRBD1	once	TRBV13	TRBJ2-7	CASSLVGQGSYEQYF	TGTGCCAGCAGCTTAGTAGGACAGGGGTCCTACGAGCAGTACTTC
TRBD1	-	TRBV20-1	TRBJ2-7	CSASSWDRVYEQYF	TGCAGTGCTAGTAGTTGGGACAGGGTCTACGAGCAGTACTTC
-	-	TRBV6-6	TRBJ2-7	CASSRAYRSYEQYF	TGTGCCAGCAGCAGGGCGTACAGATCCTACGAGCAGTACTTC
TRBD1	-	TRBV7-3	TRBJ1-1	CASSLGGMNTEAFF	TGTGCCAGCAGCCTAGGGGGCATGAACACTGAAGCTTTCTTT
TRBD2	-	TRBV7-9	TRBJ2-5	CASSAGEGPTRVAQYF	TGTGCCAGCAGCGCCGGGGAGGGGCCCACTCGGGTGGCCCAGTACTTC
-	-	TRBV5-6	TRBJ2-1	CASSLEREQFF	TGTGCCAGCAGCTTGGAGCGGGAGCAGTTCTTC
-	-	TRBV6-5	TRBJ2-5	CASSPGETQYF	TGTGCCAGCAGTCCCGGGGAGACCCAGTACTTC